The source of this T cell receptor beta chain is a study of OX40 agonist ivuxolimab in advanced cancers. Whole-study context: The study gave patients intravenous ivuxolimab at 0.01 to 10 mg/kg every 2 weeks.

Only in-frame clones appear in the TCRdb table, and some are missing; sequencing was by immunoSEQ multiplex PCR. Of 76,000 or so clones listed, 85% to 90% are singletons. Prior autoimmune disease or systemic immunosuppression barred patients. The CDR3 has 15 residues. Germline loops: CDR1 MNHEY, CDR2 SMNVEV (reference sequence). V lost 0 bases and J lost 2, with 7 bases in between. The sample in question was CD4+ or CD8+ T cells sorted from blood, obtained in a trial of the OX40 agonist ivuxolimab. The receptor was derived from an adult with an advanced solid tumor such as melanoma, head and neck, liver or kidney cancer. The V and J genes are TRBV27 and TRBJ2-2; D is perhaps TRBD2 (5 bases). CDR3 bases: TGTGCCAGCAGTTTATCAGGACTCAACACCGGGGAGCTGTTTTTT. It encodes CASSLSGLNTGELFF.